This note documents a single T cell receptor beta chain sequence. These data are taken from a study of blood T cell repertoires in COVID-19. Study overall: Samples came from the United States, Italy and Spain, spanning acute and convalescent COVID-19. T cells, B-cell-depleted T cells, or PBMCs supplied cDNA or gDNA.

Original handling: Reference gene primer amplification gave nucleated cell count estimates. Produced via immunoSEQ multiplex PCR; TCRdb's table is partial and in-frame only. V, J and clone size are those of that table, while D and trimming were read from the DNA. The table records around 320,000 clones, roughly 87% of them present only once. The ends lost 1 base at V and 0 bases at J; junction bases unmatched: 3. The CDR3 runs 17 residues. Germline V gives CDR1 ENHRY, CDR2 SYGVKD. The sample comprised peripheral blood. The TCR comes from a man in his late teens or twenties with active or convalescent COVID-19. The chain uses TRBV10-3 and TRBJ2-3, with TRBD2 matching 11 bases. The CDR3 region has the DNA TGTGCCATCAGTGAGTGGGCTAGCGGGGGGAGCACAGATACGCAGTATTTT. This codes for CAISEWASGGSTDTQYF.